This TCR beta chain was identified during a study of blood T cell repertoires in COVID-19. Study as a whole: Acute and convalescent COVID-19 samples came from the United States, Italy and Spain. PBMCs, B-cell-depleted T cells, or T cells provided the cDNA or gDNA that made up the material.

The assay was immunoSEQ multiplex PCR, and TCRdb's table has in-frame clones only and misses some. The sample yields 150,000 to 170,000 clones, roughly 80% seen once. Source material: peripheral blood. The TCR sequence derives from a woman aged 60 to 75 with acute or convalescent COVID-19.

CDR3 protein: CASSLEGRFAEAFF. In DNA form, the CDR3 reads TGTGCCAGCAGCTTGGAGGGGAGGTTCGCTGAAGCTTTCTTT. The genes are TRBV5-5 and TRBJ1-1; D is perhaps TRBD1 (5 bases). The CDR3 totals 14 residues. Looked up from germline, CDR1 is SGHKS and CDR2 is YYEKEE (reference sequence). V dropped 0 bases and J dropped 6 bases, with 12 bases sitting between them.